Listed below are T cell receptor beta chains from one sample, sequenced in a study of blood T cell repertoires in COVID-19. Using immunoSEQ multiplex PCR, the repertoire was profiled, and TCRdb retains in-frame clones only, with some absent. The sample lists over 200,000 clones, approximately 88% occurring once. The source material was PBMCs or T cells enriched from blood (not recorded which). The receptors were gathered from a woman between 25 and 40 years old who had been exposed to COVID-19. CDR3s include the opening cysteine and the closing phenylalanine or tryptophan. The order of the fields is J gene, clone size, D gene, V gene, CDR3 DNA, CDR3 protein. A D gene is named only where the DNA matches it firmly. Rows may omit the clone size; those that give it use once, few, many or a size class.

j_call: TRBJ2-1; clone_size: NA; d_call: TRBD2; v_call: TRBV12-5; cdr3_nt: TGTGCTAGTGGTTTTAGCGGGAGAAAAAATGAGCAGTTCTTC; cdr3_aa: CASGFSGRKNEQFF
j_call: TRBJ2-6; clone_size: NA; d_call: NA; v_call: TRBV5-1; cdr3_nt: TGCGCCAGCAGAACGGGTTTTTTCGCTGGGGCCAACGTCCTGACTTTC; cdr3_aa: CASRTGFFAGANVLTF
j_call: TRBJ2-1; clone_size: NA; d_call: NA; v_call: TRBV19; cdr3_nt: TGTGCCAGTAGTACACGGGACACATCAGTCAATGAGCAGTTCTTC; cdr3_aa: CASSTRDTSVNEQFF
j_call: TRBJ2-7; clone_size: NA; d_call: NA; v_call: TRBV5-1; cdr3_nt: TGCGCCAGCAGCTTGGTTTCGGCGGGCCTACCCTACGAGCAGTACTTC; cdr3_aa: CASSLVSAGLPYEQYF
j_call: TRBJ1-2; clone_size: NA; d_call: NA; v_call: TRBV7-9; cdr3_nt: TGTGCCAGCAGCTTTGGGCAGGTTCTAATATTCTATGGCTACACCTTC; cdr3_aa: CASSFGQVLIFYGYTF
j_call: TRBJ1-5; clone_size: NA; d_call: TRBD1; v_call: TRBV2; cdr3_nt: TGTGCCAGCAGTGAATTCCGGACAGGGGACGATCAGCCCCAGCATTTT; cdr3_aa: CASSEFRTGDDQPQHF
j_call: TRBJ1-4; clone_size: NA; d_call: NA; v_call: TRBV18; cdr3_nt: TGTGCCAGCTCACGCACTCAGGGCACTAATGAAAAACTGTTTTTT; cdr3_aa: CASSRTQGTNEKLFF
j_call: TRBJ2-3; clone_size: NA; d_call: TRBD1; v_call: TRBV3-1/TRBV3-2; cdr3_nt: TGTGCCAGCAGCCAGATGACAGGGGGCCACACAGATACGCAGTATTTT; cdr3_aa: CASSQMTGGHTDTQYF
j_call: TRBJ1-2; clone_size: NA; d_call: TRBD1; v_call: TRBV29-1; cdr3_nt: TGCAGCGTCCCGCAAACCCAGGGGGCTCCCGTCTATGGCTACACCTTC; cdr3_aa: CSVPQTQGAPVYGYTF
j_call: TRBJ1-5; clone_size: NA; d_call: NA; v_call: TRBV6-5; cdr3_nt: TGTGCCAGCAGTCGGGGGGGCGATCAGCCCCAGCATTTT; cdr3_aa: CASSRGGDQPQHF
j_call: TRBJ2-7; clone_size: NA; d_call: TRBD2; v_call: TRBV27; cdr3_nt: TGTGCCAGCAGTTTTTTAGCGGGAGATACCTACGAGCAGTACTTC; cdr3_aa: CASSFLAGDTYEQYF
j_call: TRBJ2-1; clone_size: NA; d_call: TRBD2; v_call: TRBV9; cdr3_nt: TGTGCCAGCAGCACTAGCGGGAGTTCCTACAATGAGCAGTTCTTC; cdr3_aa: CASSTSGSSYNEQFF
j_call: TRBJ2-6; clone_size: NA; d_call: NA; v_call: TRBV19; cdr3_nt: TGTGCCAGTACCGTACAGGGATCTGGGGCCAACGTCCTGACTTTC; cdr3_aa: CASTVQGSGANVLTF
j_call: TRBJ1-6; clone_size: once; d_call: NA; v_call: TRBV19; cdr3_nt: TGTGCCAGTACGGGGGGTGCCTATAATTCACCCCTCCACTTT; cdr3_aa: CASTGGAYNSPLHF
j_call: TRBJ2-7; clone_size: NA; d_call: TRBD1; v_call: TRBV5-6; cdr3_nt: TGTGCCAGCAGCTTGGAGACGGGACAGGGGGGCCAACAGCAGTACTTC; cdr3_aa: CASSLETGQGGQQQYF
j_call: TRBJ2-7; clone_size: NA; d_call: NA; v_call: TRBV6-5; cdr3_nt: TGTGCCAGCAGTTACTCATTCAAGAGCTCCTACGAGCAGTACTTC; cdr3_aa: CASSYSFKSSYEQYF
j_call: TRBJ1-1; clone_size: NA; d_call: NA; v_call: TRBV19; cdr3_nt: TGTGCCAGTAGCCGATCTCGGAGGGAAGCTTTCTTT; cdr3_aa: CASSRSRREAFF
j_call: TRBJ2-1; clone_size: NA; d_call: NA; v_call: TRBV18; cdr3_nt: TGTGCCAGCTCACGCGGGGTGTCCCATGAGCAGTTCTTC; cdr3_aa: CASSRGVSHEQFF
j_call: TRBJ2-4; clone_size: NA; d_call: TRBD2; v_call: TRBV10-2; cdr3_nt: TGCGCCAGCAGTGAGTCCCCCGCTAGCGGGAGAATTCAGTACTTC; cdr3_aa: CASSESPASGRIQYF
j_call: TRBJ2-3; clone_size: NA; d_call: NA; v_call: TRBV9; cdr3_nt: TGTGCCAGCAGCGAGTCCACCTCTAGCGAATTGCCAGATACGCAGTATTTT; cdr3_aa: CASSESTSSELPDTQYF
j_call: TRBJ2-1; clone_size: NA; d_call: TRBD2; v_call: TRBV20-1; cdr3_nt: TGCAGTGCTAGTAAGCGGGAGGGCTACAATGAGCAGTTCTTC; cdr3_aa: CSASKREGYNEQFF
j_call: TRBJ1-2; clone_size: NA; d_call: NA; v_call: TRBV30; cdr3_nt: TGTGCCTGGAGTGTAATGGGCGCTGGCTACACCTTC; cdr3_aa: CAWSVMGAGYTF
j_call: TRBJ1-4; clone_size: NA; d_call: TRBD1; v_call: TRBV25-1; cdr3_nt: TGTGCCAGCAGTGCGGGACAGGGGCATGAAAAACTGTTTTTT; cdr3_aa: CASSAGQGHEKLFF
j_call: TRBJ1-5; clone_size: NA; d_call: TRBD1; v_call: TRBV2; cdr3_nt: TGTGCCAGCAGTGAAGAGGCAGGGGGTAAGCAGCCCCAGCATTTT; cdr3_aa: CASSEEAGGKQPQHF
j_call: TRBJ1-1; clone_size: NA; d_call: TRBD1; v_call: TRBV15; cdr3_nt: TGTGCCACCAGCAGAATGACAGGGGAGAACACTGAAGCTTTCTTT; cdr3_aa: CATSRMTGENTEAFF
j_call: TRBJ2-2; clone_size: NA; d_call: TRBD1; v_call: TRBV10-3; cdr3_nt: TGTGCCATCAGTGAGTCCTTGGACAGGGGCACCGGGGAGCTGTTTTTT; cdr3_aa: CAISESLDRGTGELFF
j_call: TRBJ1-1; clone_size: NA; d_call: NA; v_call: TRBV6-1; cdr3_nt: TGTGCCAGCAGTGAAGGAGGTGGGAACACTGAAGCTTTCTTT; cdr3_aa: CASSEGGGNTEAFF
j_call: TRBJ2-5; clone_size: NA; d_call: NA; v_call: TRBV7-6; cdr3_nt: TGTGCCAGCAGCCCCAGACAGTGGCGGTCGAAGACCCAGTACTTC; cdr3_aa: CASSPRQWRSKTQYF
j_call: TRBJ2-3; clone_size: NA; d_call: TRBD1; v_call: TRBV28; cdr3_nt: TGTGCCAGCAGTTGGACAGGGGGGACAGATACGCAGTATTTT; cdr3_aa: CASSWTGGTDTQYF
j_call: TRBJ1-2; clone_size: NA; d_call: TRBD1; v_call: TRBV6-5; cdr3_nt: TGTGCCAGCACCGAGACAGGGGACTATGGCTACACCTTC; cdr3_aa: CASTETGDYGYTF
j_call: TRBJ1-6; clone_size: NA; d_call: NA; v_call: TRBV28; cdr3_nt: TGTGCCAGCAGTTTACAGGGGAATAATTCACCCCTCCACTTT; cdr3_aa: CASSLQGNNSPLHF
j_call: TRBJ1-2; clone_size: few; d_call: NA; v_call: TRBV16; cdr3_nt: TGTGCCAGCAGCCGTCGGACAGAGAACACCTACTATGGCTACACCTTC; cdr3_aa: CASSRRTENTYYGYTF
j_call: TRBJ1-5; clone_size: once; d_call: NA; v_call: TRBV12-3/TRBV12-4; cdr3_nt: TGTGCCAGCAGTTTGAGAAGCAATCAGCCCCAGCATTTT; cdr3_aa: CASSLRSNQPQHF
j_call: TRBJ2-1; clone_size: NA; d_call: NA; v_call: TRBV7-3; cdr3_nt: TGTGCCAGCAGCTTGATAGGTCCTAGGCCCCATGAGCAGTTCTTC; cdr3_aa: CASSLIGPRPHEQFF
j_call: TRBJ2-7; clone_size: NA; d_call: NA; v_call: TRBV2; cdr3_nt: TGTGCCAGCAATCTCTTCGACAGCTCCTACGAGCAGTACTTC; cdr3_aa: CASNLFDSSYEQYF
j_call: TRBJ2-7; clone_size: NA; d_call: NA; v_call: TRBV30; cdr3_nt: TGTGCCTGGAGTGTATGGGTTCCCGGGAACCCCTACGAGCAGTACTTC; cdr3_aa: CAWSVWVPGNPYEQYF
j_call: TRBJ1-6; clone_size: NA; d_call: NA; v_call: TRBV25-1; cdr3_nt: TGTGCCAGCAGTGAGGTTGCAGGGTTCGGTTCACCCCTCCACTTT; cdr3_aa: CASSEVAGFGSPLHF
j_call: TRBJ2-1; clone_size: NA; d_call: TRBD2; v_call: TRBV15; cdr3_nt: TGTGCCACCAGCAGAGCCGGGAGCGGGAGGGCCAGCAATGAGCAGTTCTTC; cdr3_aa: CATSRAGSGRASNEQFF
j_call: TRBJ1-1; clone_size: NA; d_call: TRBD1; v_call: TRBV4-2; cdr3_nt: TGTGCCAGCAGCCCCGACGTTGTGGACAGGGGTGTTGGAGGCACTGAAGCTTTCTTT; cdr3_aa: CASSPDVVDRGVGGTEAFF
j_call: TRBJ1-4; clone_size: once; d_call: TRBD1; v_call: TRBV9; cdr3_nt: TGTGCCAGCAGCACCCAGGGACAGAAAAACGAAAAACTGTTTTTT; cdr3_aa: CASSTQGQKNEKLFF
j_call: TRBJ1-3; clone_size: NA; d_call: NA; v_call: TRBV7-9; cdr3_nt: TGTGCCAGCAGCTTCGAGGCCCCCAGAAGCTCTGGAAACACCATATATTTT; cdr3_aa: CASSFEAPRSSGNTIYF
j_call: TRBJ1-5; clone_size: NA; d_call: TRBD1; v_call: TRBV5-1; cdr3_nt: TGCGCCAGCAGCTTGGAGGGGCAGGGGGCCCATCAGCCCCAGCATTTT; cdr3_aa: CASSLEGQGAHQPQHF
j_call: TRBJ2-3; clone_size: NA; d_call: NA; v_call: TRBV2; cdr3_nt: TGTGCCAGCAGTCCTCGGGGAGGTGGAGATACGCAGTATTTT; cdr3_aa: CASSPRGGGDTQYF
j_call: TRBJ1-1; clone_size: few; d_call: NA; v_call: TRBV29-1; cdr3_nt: TGCAGCGTTGACATGGATTCGAGCGGTAAAGCTTTCTTT; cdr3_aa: CSVDMDSSGKAFF
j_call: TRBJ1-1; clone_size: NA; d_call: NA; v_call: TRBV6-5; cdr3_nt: TGTGCCAGCAGTTACGGGCGGAACACTGAAGCTTTCTTT; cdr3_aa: CASSYGRNTEAFF